The rows below give T cell receptor beta chains drawn from one sample of a study of blood T cell repertoires in COVID-19. Repertoires were generated with immunoSEQ multiplex PCR, while TCRdb's copy carries only in-frame clones and drops some. The data hold over 150,000 clones, with around 90% observed a single time. Input material: PBMCs or T cells enriched from blood (not recorded which). These receptors came from a woman in her twenties or thirties who had recovered from COVID-19. The CDR3 runs from the conserved cysteine through the conserved F or W. The order of the fields is V gene, D gene, J gene, CDR3 DNA, CDR3 protein. The D gene is left open where the match is weak.

>TRBV19|TRBD1|TRBJ1-5
TGTGCCAGCAGAAGACAGGGGCCGAGGGAGCCCCAGCATTTT
CASRRQGPREPQHF
>TRBV19|TRBD1|TRBJ2-7
TGTGCCAGTAGTACGACAGGGGCTAGCTACGAGCAGTACTTC
CASSTTGASYEQYF
>TRBV5-4|TRBD1|TRBJ2-7
TGTGCCAGCAGCTCAGGACAGGGGGCTGGGAGGGACGAGCAGTACTTC
CASSSGQGAGRDEQYF
>TRBV19|TRBD1|TRBJ1-2
TGTGCCAGCCTGCAGGGGGTGACCTCTGGCTACACCTTC
CASLQGVTSGYTF
>TRBV6-1|TRBD2|TRBJ2-3
TGTGCCAGCAGTGCCACTAGCGGAGAGTCCCCAGATACGCAGTATTTT
CASSATSGESPDTQYF
>TRBV7-9|.|TRBJ2-6
TGTGCCAGCAGCTTACTCGTGTCCGGGGCCAACGTCCTGACTTTC
CASSLLVSGANVLTF
>TRBV30|.|TRBJ1-2
TGTGCCTGGAGTCCAAATGACTATGGCTACACCTTC
CAWSPNDYGYTF
>TRBV7-2|TRBD1|TRBJ1-2
TGTGCCAGCAGCCCGGACAGGGGAAACTATGGCTACACCTTC
CASSPDRGNYGYTF
>TRBV9|.|TRBJ2-1
TGTGCCAGCAGCGTAGGTAGCAGCCCGTACAATGAGCAGTTCTTC
CASSVGSSPYNEQFF
>TRBV12-5|.|TRBJ1-5
TGTGCTAGTGGTTTGGTACTATCTATCGTGGAACCTATTTATAGCAATCAGCCCCAGCATTTT
CASGLVLSIVEPIYSNQPQHF
>TRBV5-1|TRBD1|TRBJ1-1
TGCGCCAGCAGCTTGAACCCGGGACAGGGTTGGGTTGGAACTGAAGCTTTCTTT
CASSLNPGQGWVGTEAFF
>TRBV30|.|TRBJ2-7
TGTGCCTGGAGTGCCAGGACAGTCTCCTACGAGCAGTACTTC
CAWSARTVSYEQYF
>TRBV25-1|.|TRBJ2-2
TGTGCCAGCACTCAGGCCGGGACATATGGCGGGGAGCTGTTTTTT
CASTQAGTYGGELFF
>TRBV3-1/TRBV3-2|TRBD1|TRBJ2-5
TGTGCCAGCAGCCAGAATAGCGTACAGGGGAAAGAGACCCAGTACTTC
CASSQNSVQGKETQYF
>TRBV7-8|TRBD2|TRBJ2-3
TGTGCCAGCAGCTTAGCTAGCGGGGCTAGCACAGATACGCAGTATTTT
CASSLASGASTDTQYF